This T cell receptor (beta chain) was obtained from a study of vaccination effects on CD4 cells after COVID-19. Study context: Sampling occurred a median 72 days post second dose, range 14 to 241.

At the end of about 10 days of culture, CD4+ T cells were isolated. All participants had two doses of either the BNT162b2 or mRNA-1273 vaccine. Testing of the vaccine recipients showed negative nucleocapsid antibodies and no prior SARS-CoV-2 infection. Profiled with immunoSEQ multiplex PCR; TCRdb holds only in-frame clones, not every one. The sample records fewer than 75,000 clones, over 75% being singletons. A single count supports this clone. The antigen remains unidentified. Per the germline V gene, CDR1 is SGHVS and CDR2 is FQNEAQ. The CDR3 contains 14 residues. Trimming removed 2 bases at V and 6 bases at J, with 11 bases between.

V and J are TRBV7-8 and TRBJ1-5, with TRBD1 as a possible D gene (5 bases). The specimen was CD4+ T cells from PBMCs cultured without peptide, collected after COVID-19 vaccination. The TCR was taken from a human donor who received a COVID-19 vaccine. Written as DNA, the CDR3 is TGTGCCAGCAGCTTATCAGGGCCTGGTCAGCCCCAGCATTTT. Protein: CASSLSGPGQPQHF.